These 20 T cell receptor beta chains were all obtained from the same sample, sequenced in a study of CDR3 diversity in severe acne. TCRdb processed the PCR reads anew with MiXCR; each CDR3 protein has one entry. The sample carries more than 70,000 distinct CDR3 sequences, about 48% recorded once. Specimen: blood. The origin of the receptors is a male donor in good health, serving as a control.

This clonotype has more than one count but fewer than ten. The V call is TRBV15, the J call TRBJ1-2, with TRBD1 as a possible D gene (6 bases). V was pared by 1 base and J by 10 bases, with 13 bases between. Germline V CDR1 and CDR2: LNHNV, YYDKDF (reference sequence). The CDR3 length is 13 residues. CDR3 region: CATSRGARGDYTF. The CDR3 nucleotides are TGTGCCACCAGCAGAGGTGCCAGGGGTGACTACACCTTC.

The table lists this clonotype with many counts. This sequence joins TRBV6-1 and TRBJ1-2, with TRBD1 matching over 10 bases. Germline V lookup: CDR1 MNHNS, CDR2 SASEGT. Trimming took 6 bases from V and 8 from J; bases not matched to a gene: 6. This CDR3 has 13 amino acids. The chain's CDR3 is CASRETGGLGYTF. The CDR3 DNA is TGTGCCAGCAGAGAGACAGGGGGCCTAGGCTACACCTTC.

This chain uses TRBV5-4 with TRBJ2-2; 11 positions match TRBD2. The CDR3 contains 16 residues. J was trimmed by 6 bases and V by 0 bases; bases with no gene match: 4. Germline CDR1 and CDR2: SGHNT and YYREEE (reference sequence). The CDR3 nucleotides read TGTGCCAGCAGCTTGGTGGCTAGCGGGAGGCCCGGGGAGCTGTTTTTT. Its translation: CASSLVASGRPGELFF.

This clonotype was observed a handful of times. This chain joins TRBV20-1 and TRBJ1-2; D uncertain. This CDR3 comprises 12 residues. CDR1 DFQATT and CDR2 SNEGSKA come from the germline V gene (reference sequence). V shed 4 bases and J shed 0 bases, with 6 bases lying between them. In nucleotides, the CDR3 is TGCAGTGCTAACACAGCTAACTATGGCTACACCTTC. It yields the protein CSANTANYGYTF.

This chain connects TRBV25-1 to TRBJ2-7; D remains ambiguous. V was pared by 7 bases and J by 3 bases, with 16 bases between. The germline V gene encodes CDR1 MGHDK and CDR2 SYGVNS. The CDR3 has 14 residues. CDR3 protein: CASTSMRVFYEQYF. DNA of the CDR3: TGTGCCAGCACATCGATGAGAGTCTTCTACGAGCAGTACTTC.

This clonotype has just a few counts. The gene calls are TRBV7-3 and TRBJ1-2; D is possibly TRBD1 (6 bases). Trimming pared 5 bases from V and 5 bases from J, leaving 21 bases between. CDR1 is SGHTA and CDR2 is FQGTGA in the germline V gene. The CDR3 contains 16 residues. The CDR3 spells CASSPAPGGAEYGYTF. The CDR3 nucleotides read TGTGCCAGCAGCCCCGCCCCGGGGGGGGCAGAGTATGGCTACACCTTC. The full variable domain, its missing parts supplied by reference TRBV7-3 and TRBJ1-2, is GAGVSQTPSNKVTEKGKYVELRCDPISGHTALYWYRQSLGQGPEFLIYFQGTGAADDSGLPNDRFFAVRPEGSVSTLKIQRTERGDSAVYLCASSPAPGGAEYGYTFGSGTRLTVV.

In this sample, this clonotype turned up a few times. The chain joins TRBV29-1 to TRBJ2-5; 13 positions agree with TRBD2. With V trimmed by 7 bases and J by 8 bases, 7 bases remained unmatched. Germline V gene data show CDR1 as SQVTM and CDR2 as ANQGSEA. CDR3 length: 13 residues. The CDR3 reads CSAGGTSGITQYF. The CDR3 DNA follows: TGCAGCGCTGGTGGGACTAGCGGGATAACCCAGTACTTC.

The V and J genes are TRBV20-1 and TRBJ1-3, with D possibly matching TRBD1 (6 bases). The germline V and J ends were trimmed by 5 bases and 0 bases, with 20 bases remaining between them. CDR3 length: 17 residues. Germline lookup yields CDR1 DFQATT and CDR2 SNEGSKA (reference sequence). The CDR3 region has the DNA TGCAGTGCTTCGAGTACTTGGACAGCGCACTCTGGAAACACCATATATTTT. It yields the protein CSASSTWTAHSGNTIYF.

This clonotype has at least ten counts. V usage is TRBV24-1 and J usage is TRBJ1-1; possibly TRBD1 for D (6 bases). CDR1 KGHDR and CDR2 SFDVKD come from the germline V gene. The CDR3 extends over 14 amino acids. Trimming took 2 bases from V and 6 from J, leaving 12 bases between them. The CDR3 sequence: CATSDSTGQAEAFF. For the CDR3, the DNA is TGTGCCACCAGTGATTCTACAGGGCAGGCTGAAGCTTTCTTT.

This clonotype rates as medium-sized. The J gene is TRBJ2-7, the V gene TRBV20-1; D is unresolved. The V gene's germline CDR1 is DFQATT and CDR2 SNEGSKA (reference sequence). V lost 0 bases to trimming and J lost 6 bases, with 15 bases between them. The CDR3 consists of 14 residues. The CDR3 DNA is TGCAGTGCTAGAGATCGCTCCGTATTAATCGAGCAGTACTTC. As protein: CSARDRSVLIEQYF.

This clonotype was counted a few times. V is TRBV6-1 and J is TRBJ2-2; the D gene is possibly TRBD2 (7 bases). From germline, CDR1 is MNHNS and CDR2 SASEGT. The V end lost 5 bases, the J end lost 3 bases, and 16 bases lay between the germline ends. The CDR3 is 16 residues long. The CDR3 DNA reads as TGTGCCAGCAGTAGGGGGTCTAGCGGTGACACCGGGGAGCTGTTTTTT. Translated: CASSRGSSGDTGELFF.

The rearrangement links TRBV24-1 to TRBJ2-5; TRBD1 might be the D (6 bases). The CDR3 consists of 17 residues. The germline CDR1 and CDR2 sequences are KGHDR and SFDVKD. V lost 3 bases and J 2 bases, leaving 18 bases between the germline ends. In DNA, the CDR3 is TGTGCCACCAGTGATGTGAGAAGGGGGATGGGGCAAGAGACCCAGTACTTC. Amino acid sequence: CATSDVRRGMGQETQYF.

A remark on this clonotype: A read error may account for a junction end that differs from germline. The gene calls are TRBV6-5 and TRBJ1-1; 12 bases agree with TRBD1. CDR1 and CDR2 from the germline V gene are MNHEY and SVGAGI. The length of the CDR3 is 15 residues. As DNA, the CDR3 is TGTGCCAGCAGTTCGGGACAGGGGGCAAACACTGAGGCTTTCTTT. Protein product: CASSSGQGANTEAFF.

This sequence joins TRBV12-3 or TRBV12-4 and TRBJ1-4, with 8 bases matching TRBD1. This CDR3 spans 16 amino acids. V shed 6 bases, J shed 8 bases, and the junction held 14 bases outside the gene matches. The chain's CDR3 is CASSRTRGQGSEKLFF. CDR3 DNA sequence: TGTGCCAGCAGCCGAACAAGAGGACAGGGCTCCGAAAAACTGTTTTTT.

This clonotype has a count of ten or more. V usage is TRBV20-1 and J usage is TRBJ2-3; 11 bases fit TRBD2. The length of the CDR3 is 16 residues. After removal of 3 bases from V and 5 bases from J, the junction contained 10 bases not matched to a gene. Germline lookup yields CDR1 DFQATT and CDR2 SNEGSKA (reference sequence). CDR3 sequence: CSARGALAGERDTQYF. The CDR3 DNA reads TGCAGTGCTAGGGGAGCACTAGCGGGGGAGAGAGATACGCAGTATTTT.

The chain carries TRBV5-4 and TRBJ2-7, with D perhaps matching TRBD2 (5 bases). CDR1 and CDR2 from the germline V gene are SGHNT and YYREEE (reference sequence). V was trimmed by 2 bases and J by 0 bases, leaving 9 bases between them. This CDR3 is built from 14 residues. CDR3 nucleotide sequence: TGTGCCAGCAGCTTCGGGGTTCTCTCCTACGAGCAGTACTTC. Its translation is CASSFGVLSYEQYF.

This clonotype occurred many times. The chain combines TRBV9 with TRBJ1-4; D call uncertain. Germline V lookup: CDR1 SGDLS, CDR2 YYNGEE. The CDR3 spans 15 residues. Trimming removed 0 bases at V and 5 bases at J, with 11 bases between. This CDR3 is CASSVGSGINEKLFF. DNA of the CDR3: TGTGCCAGCAGCGTAGGGTCCGGGATCAATGAAAAACTGTTTTTT. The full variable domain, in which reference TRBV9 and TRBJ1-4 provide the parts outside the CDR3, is DSGVTQTPKHLITATGQRVTLRCSPRSGDLSVYWYQQSLDQGLQFLIQYYNGEERAKGNILERFSAQQFPDLHSELNLSSLELGDSALYFCASSVGSGINEKLFFGSGTQLSVL.

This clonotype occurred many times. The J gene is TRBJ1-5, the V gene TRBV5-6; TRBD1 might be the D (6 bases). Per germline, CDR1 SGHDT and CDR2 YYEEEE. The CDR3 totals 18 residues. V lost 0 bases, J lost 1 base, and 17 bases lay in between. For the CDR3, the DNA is TGTGCCAGCAGCTTGGACGGCAGGCGAAGGGGGAGCAATCAGCCCCAGCATTTT. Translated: CASSLDGRRRGSNQPQHF.

The CDR3 DNA is TGTGCCAGCAGCTTAAGGGGCCTGAACACTGAAGCTTTCTTT. This encodes CASSLRGLNTEAFF. The genes are TRBV7-9 and TRBJ1-1, with TRBD1 as a possible D gene (5 bases). This CDR3 comprises 14 residues. Trimming pared 2 bases from V and 0 bases from J, leaving 7 bases between. Germline V lookup: CDR1 SEHNR, CDR2 FQNEAQ (reference sequence). Full variable domain (missing parts from reference TRBV7-9 and TRBJ1-1): DTGVSQNPRHKITKRGQNVTFRCDPISEHNRLYWYRQTLGQGPEFLTYFQNEAQLEKSRLLSDRFSAERPKGSFSTLEIQRTEQGDSAMYLCASSLRGLNTEAFFGQGTRLTVV.

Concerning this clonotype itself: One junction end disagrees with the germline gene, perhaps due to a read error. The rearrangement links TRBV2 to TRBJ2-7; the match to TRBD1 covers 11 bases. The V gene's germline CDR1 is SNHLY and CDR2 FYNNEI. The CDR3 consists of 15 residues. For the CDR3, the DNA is TGTTCCAGCAGTGGACAGGGGGCTAAACACTACGAGCAGTACTTC. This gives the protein CSSSGQGAKHYEQYF.